This T cell receptor beta chain derives from a study of blood T cell repertoires in COVID-19. Study summary: Spain, Italy and the United States supplied samples that represented acute and convalescent COVID-19.

Data came from immunoSEQ multiplex PCR; TCRdb stores just in-frame clones and leaves some out. The repertoire consists of 73,000 or so clones, with 80% to 90% occurring once and the leading ten covering 5% to 6.5%. This CDR3 comprises 16 residues. Germline lookup yields CDR1 SGHRS and CDR2 YFSETQ. J was trimmed by 6 bases and V by 0 bases; bases with no gene match: 7. The source of this sequence is a man between 45 and 60 years old with active COVID-19. V gene TRBV5-1 combines with J gene TRBJ2-2, with 8 bases fitting TRBD1. Sequencing was carried out using peripheral blood. This CDR3 is CASSLGRDRISGELFF. In DNA form, the CDR3 reads TGCGCCAGCAGCTTGGGGAGGGACAGGATCTCCGGGGAGCTGTTTTTT.